These 13 T cell receptor beta chains were all obtained from the same sample, sequenced in a study of OX40 agonist ivuxolimab in advanced cancers. Assay: immunoSEQ multiplex PCR; the TCRdb copy retains only in-frame clones and omits some. Counted here are some 77,000 clones, roughly 86% occurring once; the ten biggest clones make up around 0.99%. This specimen was CD4+ or CD8+ T cells sorted from blood, taken in a trial of the OX40 agonist ivuxolimab. The receptors stem from an adult with an advanced solid tumor such as melanoma, head and neck, liver or kidney cancer.

V usage is TRBV28 and J usage is TRBJ1-5; D may be TRBD1 (5 bases). Trimming removed 4 bases at V and 6 bases at J, with 13 bases between. This CDR3 is 14 amino acids long. In germline, CDR1 is MDHEN, CDR2 SYDVKM. Here the CDR3 DNA reads TGTGCCAGCAGTTGGAGGGGTTGGGGTCAGCCCCAGCATTTT. This gives the protein CASSWRGWGQPQHF. The variable domain in full, with the rest retrieved from reference TRBV28 and TRBJ1-5, is DVKVTQSSRYLVKRTGEKVFLECVQDMDHENMFWYRQDPGLGLRLIYFSYDVKMKEKGDIPEGYSVSREKKERFSLILESASTNQTSMYLCASSWRGWGQPQHFGDGTRLSIL.

The chain links TRBV7-2 to TRBJ1-1; D unresolved. This CDR3 is 11 amino acids long. V lost 1 base and J lost 8, with 5 bases in between. In germline, CDR1 is SGHTA, CDR2 FQGNSA. The CDR3 region is CASSLEDEAFF. For the CDR3, the DNA is TGTGCCAGCAGCTTAGAGGACGAAGCTTTCTTT.

This sequence joins TRBV7-3 and TRBJ2-1; tentatively, D is TRBD1 (5 bases). Germline CDR1 reads SGHTA; CDR2 reads FQGTGA. This CDR3 spans 16 amino acids. Trimming cost V 0 bases and J 1 base, with 10 bases left between them. The CDR3 DNA is TGTGCCAGCAGCTTAACAGGGGAATTATCCTACAATGAGCAGTTCTTC. It is translated as CASSLTGELSYNEQFF.

The chain is built from TRBV28 and TRBJ2-2; 7 bases are a match to TRBD1. Germline assignment: CDR1 MDHEN and CDR2 SYDVKM. V was clipped by 10 bases and J by 3 bases; unmatched bases: 5. The CDR3 contains 13 residues. The CDR3 DNA is TGTGCCACCCTCGACAGGGACACCGGGGAGCTGTTTTTT. Residues: CATLDRDTGELFF.

The rearrangement links TRBV6-1 to TRBJ1-1; D might be TRBD1 (5 bases). Between the trimmed V and J ends, which lost 4 bases and 4 bases, there was a span of 13 bases. Germline lookup yields CDR1 MNHNS and CDR2 SASEGT. The CDR3 length is 14 residues. Written as DNA, the CDR3 is TGTGCCAGCAGTGTGGGGGTGTGGAGCACTGAAGCTTTCTTT. Its protein product is CASSVGVWSTEAFF.

The chain couples TRBV7-2 to TRBJ1-5; 7 bases fit TRBD1. The CDR3 has 15 residues. Germline V gives CDR1 SGHTA, CDR2 FQGNSA. J lost 6 bases, V lost 0 bases, and 5 bases had no gene match. DNA of the CDR3: TGTGCCAGCAGCTTAGCTCAGGGGGTAGCTCAGCCCCAGCATTTT. It translates to CASSLAQGVAQPQHF.

V and J are TRBV7-2 and TRBJ1-2; unclear D gene. From germline, CDR1 is SGHTA and CDR2 FQGNSA. CDR3 size: 12 residues. Trimming pared 1 base from V and 8 bases from J, leaving 8 bases between. This CDR3 is CASSLGLGGYTF. CDR3 sequence (DNA): TGTGCCAGCAGCTTAGGACTCGGGGGCTACACCTTC.

The gene calls are TRBV6-6 and TRBJ2-1; 10 bases agree with TRBD2. This CDR3 contains 15 residues. V lost 4 bases, J lost 6 bases, and 6 bases stayed unmatched. The V gene's germline CDR1 is MNHNY and CDR2 SVGAGI (reference sequence). CDR3 bases: TGTGCCAGCAGTTGGACCGGGACTAGCGCCAATGAGCAGTTCTTC. Translating it yields CASSWTGTSANEQFF.

This chain uses TRBV28 with TRBJ1-2; D not certain. The CDR3 is 14 residues long. V shed 6 bases and J shed 4 bases, with 15 bases lying between them. Germline CDR1 MDHEN, CDR2 SYDVKM. CDR3 residues: CASSSYPGSYGYTF. CDR3 bases: TGTGCCAGCAGCTCCTATCCAGGTTCCTATGGCTACACCTTC.

A few counts support this clone. The chain employs TRBV7-9 and TRBJ1-1; D gene unclear. The CDR3 length is 12 residues. In germline, CDR1 is SEHNR, CDR2 FQNEAQ (reference sequence). Trimming stripped 3 bases from V and 5 bases from J, with 7 bases between. The CDR3 loop reads CASSFLETEAFF. For the CDR3, the DNA is TGTGCCAGCAGCTTTTTGGAGACTGAAGCTTTCTTT.

J is TRBJ1-1 and V is TRBV19, with D tentatively TRBD1 (5 bases). This CDR3 region has 15 residues. In germline, CDR1 is LNHDA, CDR2 SQIVND (reference sequence). The V and J ends lost 5 bases and 2 bases respectively, with 15 bases between them. The CDR3 region is CASSSHSQGNTEAFF. The DNA for the CDR3 is TGTGCCAGTAGTTCCCACTCTCAGGGTAACACTGAAGCTTTCTTT.

The chain employs TRBV7-2 and TRBJ2-1, with TRBD2 matching 9 bases. Germline loops: CDR1 SGHTA, CDR2 FQGNSA. V lost 5 bases and J lost 8; bases outside the gene matches: 13. The CDR3 extends over 16 amino acids. CDR3 sequence: CASSRGGSGGIDEQFF. In DNA, the CDR3 is TGTGCCAGCAGCCGAGGGGGTAGCGGGGGCATTGATGAGCAGTTCTTC. Drawing the rest from reference TRBV7-2 and TRBJ2-1, the complete variable domain is GAGVSQSPSNKVTEKGKDVELRCDPISGHTALYWYRQSLGQGLEFLIYFQGNSAPDKSGLPSDRFSAERTGGSVSTLTIQRTQQEDSAVYLCASSRGGSGGIDEQFFGPGTRLTVL.

This clone showed up just once. This chain joins TRBV4-3 and TRBJ2-5, with 7 bases identical to TRBD1. Germline V gives CDR1 LGHNA, CDR2 YSLEER. CDR3 size: 15 residues. The J segment lost 5 bases and the V segment lost 0 bases, leaving 6 bases of the junction unmatched. The CDR3 nucleotides read TGCGCCAGCAGCCAAGATAAGGGGGCGGGTGAGACCCAGTACTTC. It translates to CASSQDKGAGETQYF.